This T cell receptor (beta chain) was sequenced for a study of CD8 T cells in ankylosing spondylitis. Whole-study results and caveats: Significant enrichment of disease-linked clones was reportedly seen in matched ankylosing spondylitis synovial fluid. The authors found the disease-linked clones to be CD8+ and relatively rare in peripheral blood. Some of the motif variants had earlier been found in reactive arthritis patients' fluid and blood.

Libraries of TCR beta came from quantitative 5'-RACE with molecular barcodes. TCRdb re-derived calls from the 5' RACE reads in MiXCR, one entry per CDR3 protein. The sample includes a few hundred thousand distinct CDR3 sequences, about 11% of them seen just once. This clonotype was counted at least ten times. Its target is unknown. V was shortened by 3 bases and J by 4 bases, with 12 bases between the two germline ends. This CDR3 is 14 amino acids long. Germline V gives CDR1 SGHVS, CDR2 FNYEAQ. Sample: blood, either unsorted or a sorted T cell fraction (not recorded which). The V and J genes are TRBV7-6 and TRBJ1-1; D gene unclear. The sequence was collected from a male donor with ankylosing spondylitis or in good health (not recorded which). CDR3 loop: CASSLEGLGTEAFF. CDR3 coding DNA: TGTGCCAGCAGCTTGGAGGGTCTGGGCACTGAAGCTTTCTTT.